The sequence of this TCR beta chain was determined in a study of spatial heterogeneity in lung cancer. This clonotype qualifies as medium-sized. What it recognizes is unknown. Since the library was made to target alpha chains, this beta chain is a stray read and its abundance is not meaningful. One entry per CDR3 protein results from TCRdb running MiXCR on the 5' RACE reads. The sample has about 1,400 distinct CDR3 sequences; around 5.9% are singletons. Study observations and caveats: In tumors, expanded intratumoral alpha and beta TCR counts tracked mutation counts.

Time point given: sample taken at primary tumor resection. Whole RNA, which was extracted from tumor, nontumor lung tissue or frozen PBMC, was sequenced without any cell sorting. V shed 2 bases, J shed 2 bases, and the junction held 3 bases outside the gene matches. Per germline, CDR1 SGHTA and CDR2 FQGNSA. The CDR3 sequence is 15 residues long. The gene calls are TRBV7-2 and TRBJ2-5; 9 nucleotides line up with TRBD2. Sequencing used lung tumor tissue, obtained at surgery. This TCR was sampled from a female donor with early-stage non-small cell lung cancer. For the CDR3, the DNA is TGTGCCAGCAGCTTACCTAGCGGGGCTCAAGAGACCCAGTACTTC. Its protein is CASSLPSGAQETQYF. The whole variable domain, filled in from reference TRBV7-2 and TRBJ2-5, reads GAGVSQSPSNKVTEKGKDVELRCDPISGHTALYWYRQSLGQGLEFLIYFQGNSAPDKSGLPSDRFSAERTGGSVSTLTIQRTQQEDSAVYLCASSLPSGAQETQYFGPGTRLLVL.